This TCR beta chain was documented in a study of blood T cells in healthy people across ages (dated by TCRdb to between 2014 and 2016). Describing the broader study: In model experiments, template switching captured about one uniquely barcoded TCR beta cDNA molecule for every two T cells. Donors of different ages were randomly distributed across sequencing lanes to avoid experimental bias. The study measured age-related changes in TCR beta repertoire diversity using deep sequencing normalized with unique cDNA molecular identifiers. Using the same blood draw, the study looked at two additional independent replicas of 1 million unique cDNA reads for two donors, one aged 18 to 29 and the other aged 80 or older. Four age groups were formed from the donors: young (average approximately 15 years), middle-aged (approximately 41), aged (roughly 58) and long-lived (about 75).

Donors were 30 to 45 systemically healthy Caucasian individuals from Russia aged roughly 6 to 100 years. Roughly 9.5 milliliters of peripheral blood were drawn from each donor into EDTA-treated Vacutainer tubes. PBMCs were isolated by Ficoll-Paque density-gradient centrifugation, with at least 6 million obtained per sample. Total RNA was extracted from PBMCs with Trizol reagent, with at least 5.5 micrograms obtained per sample. Naive CD45RAhigh/CD27high T cell percentages were measured by flow cytometry on a PBMC aliquot from every donor. Measured from the cysteine to the phenylalanine, the CDR3 is 16 residues long. This entry keeps only the CDR3 DNA: 48 bases, framed from base 1. At the junction V is shortened by 4 bases and J by 0 bases, with 14 bases in between. Sequences SGHRS (CDR1) and YFSETQ (CDR2) are obtained from the germline V gene. To note about this clonotype: Its binding antigen is unknown. Base qualities are not provided; no much larger clone lies one nucleotide away.

What the work shows at the level of the full study, not this receptor alone: Compared with the aged group, the long-lived group had more naive CD4+ T cells, fewer expanded clones and increased TCR diversity, suggesting age selection. As age increased, observed TCR beta diversity per million T cells dropped in a roughly linear way, and a significant reduction was already evident by age about 40. Because donor CMV infection status was unknown, age-related changes in expanded clonotypes were potentially confounded. Total diversity estimates from one million sequenced T cells were considered lower bounds and underestimates. Because profiling used bulk unsorted PBMCs, naive and antigen-experienced compartments could not be compared conclusively. The percentage of naive T cells measured by flow cytometry correlated strongly with observed TCR beta diversity.

The library was obtained by 5' RACE. The sequencing machine was an Illumina HiSeq 2500. A second PCR of roughly 7 to 11 cycles was performed with a sample-barcoded 5' primer and a J-beta primer mix. Each TCR beta cDNA molecule received a unique molecular identifier from a template-switch 5' adaptor carrying 12 random nucleotides. At least 3 million CDR3-containing paired-end reads were obtained from each sample. The Mint cDNA synthesis kit, primed by a TRBC-specific oligonucleotide, was used to synthesize first-strand cDNA from all RNA. Following uracil-DNA glycosylase treatment, a first 18-cycle PCR with universal primers M1SS and BC2_uni_R was performed on all cDNA. For the original study's pipeline: For normalization, 1 million high-quality reads, each with a distinct molecular identifier, were randomly selected from each sample. Instead of being binned into consensus sequences, reads that shared molecular identifiers were thrown out. CDR3 identification, clonotype clustering and error correction used MiTCR with a Q25 quality threshold and the strictest error-elimination algorithm. Lower-bound total TCR beta diversity was estimated with a nonparametric unseen species model using Euler transformation. TCRdb passed the public sequencing reads through fastp at Q25 and MiXCR, retaining productive beta sequences. Each CDR3 protein appears once, grouped with its most common genes and DNA. TCRdb assigned the V and J calls; the authors' analysis was not used. The sample yields roughly 1.4 million distinct CDR3 sequences; 55% to 75% were counted once. Jointly, the top ten make up over 5% of the sample.

The chain was built from TRBV5-1 and TRBJ2-4; the D segment could be TRBD2, given 6 matching bases. Specimen: blood. The TCR sequence derives from a man younger than 35 in good health. The CDR3 has the sequence CASSDGTVLAKNIQYF. The DNA reads as follows: TGCGCCAGCAGCGATGGGACTGTCCTAGCCAAAAACATTCAGTACTTC.